This TCR beta chain was recorded in a study of a mutant IDH1 vaccine in newly diagnosed glioma. The CDR3 is made up of 16 amino acids. V was pared by 1 base and J by 5 bases, with 16 bases between. CDR1 LNHNV and CDR2 YYDKDF come from the germline V gene (reference sequence). On this clone: Its specificity is unknown.

Sequencing used immunoSEQ multiplex PCR; TCRdb keeps in-frame clones, though not all of them. The sample carries about 81,000 clones, 75% to 85% recorded once. The time point was: week 23, last vaccination. Each vaccine dose was 300 ug of mutant IDH1 20-mer peptide, with topical imiquimod. The chain carries TRBV15 and TRBJ2-3; possibly TRBD1 or TRBD2 for D (6 bases each). Sample: PBMCs, taken from a glioma patient whose treatment included an IDH1 peptide vaccine. This clonotype was sampled from a young man with glioma. Some clones in this sample may be carry-over from other donors' samples. CDR3 nucleotide sequence: TGTGCCACCAGCAGAGGGGGGGCGGGAAGGGGAGATACGCAGTATTTT. This sequence encodes CATSRGGAGRGDTQYF.